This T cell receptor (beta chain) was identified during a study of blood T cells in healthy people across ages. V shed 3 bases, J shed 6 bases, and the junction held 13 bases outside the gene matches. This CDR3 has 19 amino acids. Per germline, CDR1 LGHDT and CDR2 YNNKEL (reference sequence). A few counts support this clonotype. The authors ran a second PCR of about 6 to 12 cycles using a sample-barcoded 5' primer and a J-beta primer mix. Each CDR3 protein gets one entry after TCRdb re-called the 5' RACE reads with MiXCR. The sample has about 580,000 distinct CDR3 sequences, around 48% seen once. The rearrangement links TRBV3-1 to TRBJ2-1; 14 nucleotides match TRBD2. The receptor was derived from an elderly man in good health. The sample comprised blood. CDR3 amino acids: CASSHRRPGTSGGRNEQFF. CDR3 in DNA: TGTGCCAGCAGCCACCGCAGACCCGGGACTAGCGGGGGTCGCAATGAGCAGTTCTTC.